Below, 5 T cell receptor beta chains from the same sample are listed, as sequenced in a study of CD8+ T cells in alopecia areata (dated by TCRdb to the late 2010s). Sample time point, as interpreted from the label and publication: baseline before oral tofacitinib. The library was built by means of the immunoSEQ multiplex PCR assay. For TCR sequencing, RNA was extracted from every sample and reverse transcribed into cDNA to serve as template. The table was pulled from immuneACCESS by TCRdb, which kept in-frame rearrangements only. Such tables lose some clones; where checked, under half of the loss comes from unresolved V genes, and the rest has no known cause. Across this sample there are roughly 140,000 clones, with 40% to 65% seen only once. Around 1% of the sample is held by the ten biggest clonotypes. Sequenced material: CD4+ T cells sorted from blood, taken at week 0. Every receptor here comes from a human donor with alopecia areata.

As DNA, the CDR3 is TGTGCCAGCAGCGACAATAGCAATCAGCCCCAGCATTTT. It is translated as CASSDNSNQPQHF. V is TRBV6-5 and J is TRBJ1-5; unclear D gene. The ends were cut back, 6 bases at V and 0 bases at J, with 6 bases in the middle. CDR3 length: 13 residues. CDR1 is MNHEY and CDR2 is SVGAGI in the germline V gene.

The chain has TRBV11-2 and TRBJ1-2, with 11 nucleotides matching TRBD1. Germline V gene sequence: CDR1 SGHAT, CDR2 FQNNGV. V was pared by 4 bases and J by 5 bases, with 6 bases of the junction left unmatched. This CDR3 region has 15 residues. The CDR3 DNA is TGTGCCAGCAGCTCAAGGACAGGGGGCATATATGGCTACACCTTC. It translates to CASSSRTGGIYGYTF.

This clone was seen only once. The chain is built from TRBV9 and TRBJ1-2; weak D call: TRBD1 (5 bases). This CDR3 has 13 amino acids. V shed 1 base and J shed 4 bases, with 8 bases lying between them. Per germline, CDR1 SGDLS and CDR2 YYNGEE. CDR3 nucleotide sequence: TGTGCCAGCAGCGTAAGGGACGCCTATGGCTACACCTTC. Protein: CASSVRDAYGYTF.

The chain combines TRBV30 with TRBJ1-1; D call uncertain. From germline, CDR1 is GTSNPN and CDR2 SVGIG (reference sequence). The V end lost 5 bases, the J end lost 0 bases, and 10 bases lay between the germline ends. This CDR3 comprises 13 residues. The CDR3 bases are TGTGCCTGGCATTCCGGAGTGAACACTGAAGCTTTCTTT. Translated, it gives CAWHSGVNTEAFF.

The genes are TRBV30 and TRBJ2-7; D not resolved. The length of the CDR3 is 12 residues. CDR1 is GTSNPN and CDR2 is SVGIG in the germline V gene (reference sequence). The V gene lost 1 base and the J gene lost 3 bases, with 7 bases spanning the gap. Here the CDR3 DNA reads TGTGCCTGGAGTGAGAACATCTACGAGCAGTACTTC. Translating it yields CAWSENIYEQYF.